These 2 T cell receptor beta chains were sequenced from one sample in a study of Graves' ophthalmopathy and Graves' hyperthyroidism. Amplification targeted the TCR beta CDR3 regions, with RNA transcripts as the source material. HTBI-primed first-round RT-PCR preceded second-round multiplex PCR. Using its own MiXCR run on the multiplex PCR reads, TCRdb lists one record per CDR3 protein. Of around 1.1 million distinct CDR3 sequences listed, roughly two fifths were seen once; the top ten hold 8.5% to 14%. Source material: peripheral blood or thyroid tissue (not recorded which). The origin of the receptors is an adult man with Graves' hyperthyroidism.

This clonotype turned up a few times. The rearrangement uses TRBV11-3 and TRBJ1-1, with TRBD1 matching 9 bases. The CDR3 runs 13 residues. CDR1 is SGHNT, CDR2 YENEEA, per germline. Germline trimming cut 6 bases from V and 8 bases from J; bases unmatched to any gene: 7. The CDR3 DNA sequence: TGTGCCAGCAGACACGCGGGACAGGGAGAAGCTTTCTTT. Its protein product is CASRHAGQGEAFF.

This clonotype was found a few times. This rearrangement joins TRBV9 to TRBJ2-7; D assignment may be TRBD1 or TRBD2 (6 bases each). CDR1 is SGDLS and CDR2 is YYNGEE in the germline V gene. This CDR3 spans 14 amino acids. V lost 1 base, J lost 7 bases, and 15 bases lay in between. In DNA, the CDR3 is TGTGCCAGCAGCGTACCTCCGGGGGACAATGAGCAGTACTTC. Protein product: CASSVPPGDNEQYF.